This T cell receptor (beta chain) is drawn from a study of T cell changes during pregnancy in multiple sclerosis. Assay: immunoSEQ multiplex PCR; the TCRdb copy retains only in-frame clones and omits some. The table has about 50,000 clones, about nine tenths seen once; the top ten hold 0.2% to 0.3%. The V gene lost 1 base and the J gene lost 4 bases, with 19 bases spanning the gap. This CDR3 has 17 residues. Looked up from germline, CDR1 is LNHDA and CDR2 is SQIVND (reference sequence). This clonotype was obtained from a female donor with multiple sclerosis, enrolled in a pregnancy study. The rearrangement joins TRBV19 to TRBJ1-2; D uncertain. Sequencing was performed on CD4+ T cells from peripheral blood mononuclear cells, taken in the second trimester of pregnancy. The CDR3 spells CASSIVGGGAPPYGYTF. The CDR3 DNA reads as TGTGCCAGTAGTATAGTGGGAGGCGGCGCCCCCCCCTATGGCTACACCTTC. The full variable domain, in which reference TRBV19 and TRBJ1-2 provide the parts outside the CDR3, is DGGITQSPKYLFRKEGQNVTLSCEQNLNHDAMYWYRQDPGQGLRLIYYSQIVNDFQKGDIAEGYSVSREKKESFPLTVTSAQKNPTAFYLCASSIVGGGAPPYGYTFGSGTRLTVV.